The present entry profiles one T cell receptor beta chain with its context. Its matching antigen is unknown. Amounts of roughly 0.9-10 million cryopreserved PBMC were held in the samples before DNA extraction. The authors ran the immunoSEQ assay, v3.0, at survey level. Clones were sequenced by immunoSEQ multiplex PCR, and TCRdb holds only the in-frame ones, with some missing. The sample has tens of thousands of clones; roughly three quarters are singletons. The record originates from a study of long-term antiretroviral therapy in people with HIV. Points from the study as a whole: CDR3 length ranges were narrower in HIV repertoires than in controls. Even long-term ART left TRB diversity below transplant donor controls, despite gains.

This specimen consisted of unsorted PBMCs, obtained 1.1 years before starting antiretroviral therapy. This sequence was found in a woman aged 40 to 49 with HIV.

CDR3 nucleotides: TGTGCCAGCAGTTACCTGGGACAGTTCTATGGCTACACCTTC. This gives the protein CASSYLGQFYGYTF. This rearrangement joins TRBV6-6 to TRBJ1-2, with 7 bases that match TRBD1. The CDR3 sequence is 14 residues long. J was trimmed by 4 bases and V by 2 bases; bases with no gene match: 4. Germline CDR1 and CDR2: MNHNY and SVGAGI (reference sequence).